This entry concerns a single T cell receptor (beta chain). Its antigen is unidentified. This record belongs to a study of T cell responses to AZD1222 COVID-19 vaccine. Study details: Researchers grouped second doses given at about 4 or about 12 weeks into one pool. Findings and caveats of the study: Donors were largely white British and mainly female; clonal diversity was possibly underestimated. Sampling that yielded the repertoires occurred only after the peak T cell response. Close to half of spike-specific TCRs reportedly recognize unmutated variant regions.

TCRdb's table, derived via immunoSEQ multiplex PCR, lists solely in-frame clones and lacks some. The sample lists approximately 84,000 clones, 85% to 90% seen once, with approximately 30% in the top ten. The germline gives CDR1 SGDLS, CDR2 YYNGEE. Trimming shortened V by 3 bases and J by 0 bases, and 5 bases separated the two germline ends. This CDR3 comprises 13 residues. V and J are TRBV9 and TRBJ2-3, with D possibly being TRBD1 or TRBD2 (5 bases each). The input for sequencing was peripheral blood, taken on day 0 of AZD1222 vaccination. The source of this sequence is an adult in good health. The CDR3 loop is CASSGGSTDTQYF. The CDR3 region has the DNA TGTGCCAGCAGCGGGGGGAGCACAGATACGCAGTATTTT.